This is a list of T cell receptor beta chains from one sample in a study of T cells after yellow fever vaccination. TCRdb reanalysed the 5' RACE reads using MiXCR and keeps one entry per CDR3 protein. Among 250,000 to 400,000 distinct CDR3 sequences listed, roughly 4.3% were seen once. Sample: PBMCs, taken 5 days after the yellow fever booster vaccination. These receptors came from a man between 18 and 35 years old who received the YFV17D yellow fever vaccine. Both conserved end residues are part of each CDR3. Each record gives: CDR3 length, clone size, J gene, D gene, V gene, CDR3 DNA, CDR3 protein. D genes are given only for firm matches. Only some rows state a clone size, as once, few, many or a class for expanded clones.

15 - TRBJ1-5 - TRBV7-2 TGTGCCAGCAGCCCCGCGGGGATGACAAATCAGCCCCAGCATTTT CASSPAGMTNQPQHF
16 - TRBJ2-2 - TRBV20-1 TGCAGTGCTAGAGATGAGGAGCGGACGAACACCGGGGAGCTGTTTTTT CSARDEERTNTGELFF
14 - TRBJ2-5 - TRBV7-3 TGTGCCAGCAGCTTGACCGGGGCCGAAGAGACCCAGTACTTC CASSLTGAEETQYF
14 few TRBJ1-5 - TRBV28 TGTGCCAGCAGTTTAGTAACAGGAAATCAGCCCCAGCATTTT CASSLVTGNQPQHF
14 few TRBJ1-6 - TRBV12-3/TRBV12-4 TGTGCCAGCAGTTTGAGACAGCCGGCGGCACCCCTCCACTTT CASSLRQPAAPLHF
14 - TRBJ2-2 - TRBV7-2 TGTGCCAGCAGCGCCGGGGCCGTCACCGGGGAGCTGTTTTTT CASSAGAVTGELFF
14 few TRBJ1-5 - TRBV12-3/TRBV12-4 TGTGCCAGCAGTTTAGCGGACACTTATCAGCCCCAGCATTTT CASSLADTYQPQHF
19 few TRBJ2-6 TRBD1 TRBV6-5 TGTGCCAGCAGTTACAGGGGGCGGGCAGGGAGTGCTGGGGCCAACGTCCTGACTTTC CASSYRGRAGSAGANVLTF
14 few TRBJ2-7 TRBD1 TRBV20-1 TGCAGTGCTAGAGAACCCGGGACAGGGGGCGAGCAGTACTTC CSAREPGTGGEQYF
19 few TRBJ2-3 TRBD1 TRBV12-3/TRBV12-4 TGTGCCAGCAGCACTGACAGGGTCTCTCAAAGCCACGATGCCGATACGCAGTATTTT CASSTDRVSQSHDADTQYF
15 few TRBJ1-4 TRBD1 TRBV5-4 TGTGCCAGCAGCTTCGGGACAGGGGATAATGAAAAACTGTTTTTT CASSFGTGDNEKLFF
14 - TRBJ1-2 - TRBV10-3 TGTGCCATCAGCAGGGGCGATCAAAAATATGGCTACACCTTC CAISRGDQKYGYTF
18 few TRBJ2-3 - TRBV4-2 TGTGCCAGCAGCCAAGAAGAACGGATCAGCGGTAGCACAGATACGCAGTATTTT CASSQEERISGSTDTQYF
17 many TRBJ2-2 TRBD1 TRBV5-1 TGCGCCAGCGAGAAAACCGGGACAGGGTTCTTCGGCGGGGAGCTGTTTTTT CASEKTGTGFFGGELFF
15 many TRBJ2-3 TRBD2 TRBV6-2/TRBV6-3 TGTGCCAGCAGCGAGGGACTAGCGGAGGCAGATACGCAGTATTTT CASSEGLAEADTQYF
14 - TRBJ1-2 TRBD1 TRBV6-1 TGTGCCAGCAGTATAAACAGGGGGCTAGAAGGCTACACCTTC CASSINRGLEGYTF
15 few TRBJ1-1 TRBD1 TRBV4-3 TGCGCCAGCAGCGAACAGGGGACAGTGAACACTGAAGCTTTCTTT CASSEQGTVNTEAFF
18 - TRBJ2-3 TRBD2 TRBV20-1 TGCAGTGCTAGAGATAGTAGCGGGGGGGATCTACTAACAGATACGCAGTATTTT CSARDSSGGDLLTDTQYF
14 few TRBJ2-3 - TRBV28 TGTGCCAGCAGGTACTCCTCTAGCACAGATACGCAGTATTTT CASRYSSSTDTQYF
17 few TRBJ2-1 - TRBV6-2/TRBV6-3 TGTGCCAGCAGTTACTCGATCGTGTTAGGCGGCTACAATGAGCAGTTCTTC CASSYSIVLGGYNEQFF
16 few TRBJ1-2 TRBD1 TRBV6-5 TGTGCCAGCAGCACAAAGGGGACAGGAACCCCCTATGGCTACACCTTC CASSTKGTGTPYGYTF
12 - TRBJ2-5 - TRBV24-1 TGTGCCACCAGTGGGAGAGGAGAGACCCAGTACTTC CATSGRGETQYF
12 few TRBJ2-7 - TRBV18 TGTGCCAGCTCACCAGCGTCAGGGAAGTGGTACTTC CASSPASGKWYF
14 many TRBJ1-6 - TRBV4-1 TGCGCCAGCAGCCAAGTCCCGGGGAGGGAATCCCTCCACTTT CASSQVPGRESLHF
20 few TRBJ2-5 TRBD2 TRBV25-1 TGTGCCAGCAGTGCCACTTTGGGACTAGCGGGGGAGACGTACCAAGAGACCCAGTACTTC CASSATLGLAGETYQETQYF
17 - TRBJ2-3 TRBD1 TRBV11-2 TGTGCCAGCAGCCAACCCGCCTTGGTCGGGACAGGGGATACGCAGTATTTT CASSQPALVGTGDTQYF
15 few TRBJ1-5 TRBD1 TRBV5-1 TGCGCCAGCAGCTTGTGGGCAGGGGGGAATCAGCCCCAGCATTTT CASSLWAGGNQPQHF
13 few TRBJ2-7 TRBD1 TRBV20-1 TGCAGTGCTAGGACAGGGAGCTCCTACGAGCAGTACTTC CSARTGSSYEQYF
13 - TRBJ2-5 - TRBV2 TGTGCCAGCTTGGTGAGGAGACAAGAGACCCAGTACTTC CASLVRRQETQYF
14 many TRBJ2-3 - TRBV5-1 TGCGCCAGCAGCTTGGTTCGATATACAGATACGCAGTATTTT CASSLVRYTDTQYF
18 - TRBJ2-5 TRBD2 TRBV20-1 TGCAGTGCTACTCTGACTAGCGGGGGGGTGGTAAAAGGGGAGACCCAGTACTTC CSATLTSGGVVKGETQYF
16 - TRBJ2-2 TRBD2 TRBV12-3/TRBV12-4 TGTGCCAGCAGCTTCGGGACTAGCGACCTCACCGGGGAGCTGTTTTTT CASSFGTSDLTGELFF
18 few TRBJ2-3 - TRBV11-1 TGTGCCAGCAGCTTTCTTTCAATACCGATTCTATTCACAGATACGCAGTATTTT CASSFLSIPILFTDTQYF
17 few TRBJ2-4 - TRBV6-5 TGTGCCAGCAGTTCCCCCCGGATGGGAATAGCCAAAAACATTCAGTACTTC CASSSPRMGIAKNIQYF
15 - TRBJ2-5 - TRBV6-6 TGTGCCAGCAGTTACACTTCCGCGGGGCACGAGACCCAGTACTTC CASSYTSAGHETQYF
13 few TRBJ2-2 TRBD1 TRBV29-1 TGCAGCGTCGGGACAGGGGGTACCGGGGAGCTGTTTTTT CSVGTGGTGELFF
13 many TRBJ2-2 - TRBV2 TGTGCCAGCATCCTTGGAGGGTCCGGGGAGCTGTTTTTT CASILGGSGELFF
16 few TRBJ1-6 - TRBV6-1 TGTGCCAGCAGTGGGTTGATGAGCTCCTATAATTCACCCCTCCACTTT CASSGLMSSYNSPLHF
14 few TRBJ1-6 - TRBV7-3 TGTGCCAGCAGCTTGACCGGGTGGAGTTCACCCCTCCACTTT CASSLTGWSSPLHF
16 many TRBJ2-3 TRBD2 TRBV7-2 TGTGCCAGCAGCTCCGGACTAGCGGGGATCACAGATACGCAGTATTTT CASSSGLAGITDTQYF
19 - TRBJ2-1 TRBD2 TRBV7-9 TGTGCCAGCAGCACCAGACTAGCGGGGGGGGTCGGAGCATACAATGAGCAGTTCTTC CASSTRLAGGVGAYNEQFF
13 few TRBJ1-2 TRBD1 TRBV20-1 TGCAGTGGATCGAGGGGGCTAGACTATGGCTACACCTTC CSGSRGLDYGYTF
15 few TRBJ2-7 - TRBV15 TGTGCCACCAGCAGAGGACTGTACGGGGCTTACGAGCAGTACTTC CATSRGLYGAYEQYF
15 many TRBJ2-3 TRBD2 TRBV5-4 TGTGCCAGCAGCTTGGCCGGGGGGGCCAGAGATACGCAGTATTTT CASSLAGGARDTQYF
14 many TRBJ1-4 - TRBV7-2 TGTGCCAGCAGCTTAGACGGGGTCGGGGAAAAACTGTTTTTT CASSLDGVGEKLFF
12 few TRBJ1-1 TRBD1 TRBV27 TGTGCCAGCAGGTACAGGGGCACTGAAGCTTTCTTT CASRYRGTEAFF
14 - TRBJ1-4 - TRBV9 TGTGCCAGCAGCCCAGGGTGGAGTAATGAAAAACTGTTTTTT CASSPGWSNEKLFF
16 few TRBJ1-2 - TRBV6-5 TGTGCCAGCAGATATTGGGCGGCAGGCCGCTTGTATGGCTACACCTTC CASRYWAAGRLYGYTF